This T cell receptor beta chain comes out of a study of cytomegalovirus exposure and HLA in healthy donors. About the research overall: A subsequent analysis stated that the 120 or so validation repertoires were run on the same platform as the roughly 670 first-cohort repertoires. Study-wide results and limits: Rarity characterized most TCR sequences, yet some public TCRs appeared in many donors. Under in vitro conditions, three CMV-associated chains were confirmed as specific for CMV antigens.

Concerning this clone itself: The antigen is not known.

Separate from the roughly 710-subject first cohort, the 120-subject validation cohort was the one that the donors belonged to. Profiled with immunoSEQ multiplex PCR; TCRdb holds only in-frame clones, not every one. The table shows some 69,000 clones, with 96% occurring only once. Material for sequencing was PBMCs. The sequence derives from a woman in her late teens or twenties in good health and CMV-seropositive.

The DNA for the CDR3 is TGTGCCAGCAGCCGACAGTCCCTTCAGCCCCAGCATTTT. As protein: CASSRQSLQPQHF. The chain has TRBV6-6 and TRBJ1-5; D is perhaps TRBD1 (5 bases). With 6 bases removed from V and 6 bases from J, the gap between germline ends came to 12 bases. Germline CDR1 reads MNHNY; CDR2 reads SVGAGI (reference sequence). The CDR3 extends over 13 amino acids.